This is a list of T cell receptor beta chains from one sample in a study of blood T cell repertoires in COVID-19. Measured with immunoSEQ multiplex PCR; TCRdb has only the in-frame clones, and not every one. The repertoire holds approximately 260,000 clones, with about 91% as singletons. Source material: peripheral blood. The source of these receptors is a woman aged 40 to 50 who had recovered from COVID-19. Both conserved end residues are part of each CDR3. The D gene is left open where the match is weak. Not all rows give a size; the values are once, few, many and, for expanded clones, a class.

>NA|TRBJ2-7|TRBD2|TRBV5-4
CASSLAGTRDYEQYF
TGTGCCAGCAGCTTGGCCGGGACTAGAGACTACGAGCAGTACTTC
>NA|TRBJ1-2|TRBD1|TRBV9
CASSVAEGQDYGYTF
TGTGCCAGCAGCGTAGCTGAGGGACAGGACTATGGCTACACCTTC
>NA|TRBJ1-1|NA|TRBV23-1
CAGGGAFF
TGCGCCGGCGGGGGGGCTTTCTTT
>NA|TRBJ1-1|NA|TRBV12-3/TRBV12-4
CASTPTGKTEAFF
TGTGCCAGCACCCCCACGGGGAAAACTGAAGCTTTCTTT
>NA|TRBJ1-5|NA|TRBV5-5
CASSLVGGPGQPQHF
TGTGCCAGCAGCTTGGTGGGCGGCCCAGGGCAGCCCCAGCATTTT
>NA|TRBJ1-2|TRBD1|TRBV18
CASSIQGIYGYTF
TGTGCCAGCTCTATACAGGGGATCTATGGCTACACCTTC
>NA|TRBJ2-5|NA|TRBV5-1
CASSSWAGHQETQYF
TGCGCCAGCAGCTCCTGGGCGGGACACCAAGAGACCCAGTACTTC
>few|TRBJ2-5|NA|TRBV7-8
CASSLERVETQYF
TGTGCCAGCAGCTTAGAGAGGGTAGAGACCCAGTACTTC
>NA|TRBJ2-5|TRBD2|TRBV6-2/TRBV6-3
CASSAGTSGTETQYF
TGTGCCAGCAGTGCCGGGACTAGCGGTACGGAGACCCAGTACTTC
>NA|TRBJ2-3|TRBD2|TRBV10-3
CAISLLAGVTDTQYF
TGTGCCATCAGTCTCCTAGCGGGGGTCACAGATACGCAGTATTTT
>NA|TRBJ2-5|NA|TRBV5-4
CASSLSLGGPQYF
TGTGCCAGCAGCTTGTCATTAGGGGGTCCCCAGTACTTC
>NA|TRBJ1-5|TRBD1|TRBV6-1
CASSELLDRVNQPQHF
TGTGCCAGCAGTGAATTGTTGGACAGGGTGAATCAGCCCCAGCATTTT
>NA|TRBJ1-3|TRBD1|TRBV10-3
CAISGQGGLGNTIYF
TGTGCCATCAGCGGACAGGGCGGACTTGGAAACACCATATATTTT
>many|TRBJ2-5|TRBD2|TRBV10-3
CATKTSGGAATQYF
TGTGCCACCAAGACTAGCGGGGGGGCCGCGACCCAGTACTTC
>NA|TRBJ2-1|TRBD2|TRBV7-9
CASSTLLAGAHNEQFF
TGTGCCAGCAGCACGCTACTAGCGGGGGCCCACAATGAGCAGTTCTTC
>NA|TRBJ2-3|TRBD1|TRBV6-2/TRBV6-3
CASSSPPRQGIISDTQYF
TGTGCCAGCAGTTCGCCGCCGCGACAGGGGATAATTTCAGATACGCAGTATTTT
>NA|TRBJ2-1|TRBD1|TRBV30
CACGAGTGTNEQFF
TGTGCCTGCGGGGCCGGGACAGGGACCAATGAGCAGTTCTTC
>NA|TRBJ1-1|NA|TRBV6-4
CASSDARPKAQLPYSRTEAFF
TGTGCCAGCAGTGACGCCCGCCCCAAGGCACAGCTACCTTACAGTCGCACTGAAGCTTTCTTT
>NA|TRBJ1-1|TRBD1|TRBV6-5
CASQQGARDTEAFF
TGTGCCAGCCAACAGGGGGCCAGGGACACTGAAGCTTTCTTT
>few|TRBJ1-3|TRBD1|TRBV5-6
CASSSTGDGTIYF
TGTGCCAGCAGCTCGACAGGGGATGGCACCATATATTTT
>NA|TRBJ2-7|TRBD1|TRBV18
CASSPSRDSSYEQYF
TGTGCCAGCTCACCATCCCGGGACAGCTCCTACGAGCAGTACTTC
>NA|TRBJ1-2|TRBD1|TRBV6-2/TRBV6-3
CASSSPLTGGRYHGYTF
TGTGCCAGCAGTTCTCCGCTAACAGGGGGCAGGTACCATGGCTACACCTTC
>once|TRBJ1-1|NA|TRBV5-4
CASSLASGEYEAFF
TGTGCCAGCAGCTTGGCCTCCGGGGAATATGAAGCTTTCTTT
>NA|TRBJ2-1|TRBD2|TRBV18
CASSTPRSGGLNEQFF
TGTGCCAGCTCCACACCCAGAAGCGGGGGGTTGAATGAGCAGTTCTTC
>few|TRBJ2-2|TRBD1|TRBV10-3
CAISERQGTGGELFF
TGTGCCATCAGTGAGAGACAGGGGACGGGCGGGGAGCTGTTTTTT
>NA|TRBJ2-5|NA|TRBV18
CASQGHHQETQYF
TGTGCCAGCCAGGGACACCACCAAGAGACCCAGTACTTC
>NA|TRBJ2-7|NA|TRBV20-1
CSARSEYEQYF
TGCAGTGCTAGATCCGAGTACGAGCAGTACTTC
>NA|TRBJ2-7|TRBD1|TRBV27
CASSLLRQGGTYEQYF
TGTGCCAGCAGTTTACTCCGACAGGGGGGCACCTACGAGCAGTACTTC
>NA|TRBJ2-7|NA|TRBV19
CASSIDYSYEQYF
TGTGCCAGTAGTATAGATTACAGCTACGAGCAGTACTTC
>NA|TRBJ1-1|TRBD1|TRBV3-1/TRBV3-2
CASSPTGFSEAFF
TGTGCCAGCAGCCCGACAGGGTTTTCTGAAGCTTTCTTT
>NA|TRBJ1-3|TRBD1|TRBV11-3
CASSVAGTGFSGNTIYF
TGTGCCAGCAGCGTGGCCGGGACAGGCTTCTCTGGAAACACCATATATTTT
>NA|TRBJ2-7|NA|TRBV2
CASSGVSEYEQYF
TGTGCCAGCAGTGGAGTGTCTGAGTACGAGCAGTACTTC
>NA|TRBJ2-5|TRBD2|TRBV6-1
CASSEALWGGTQYF
TGTGCCAGCAGTGAAGCCTTGTGGGGGGGGACCCAGTACTTC
>NA|TRBJ1-2|NA|TRBV6-5
CASSYESTGSNYGYTF
TGTGCCAGCAGTTACGAATCGACAGGATCCAACTATGGCTACACCTTC
>NA|TRBJ2-1|TRBD2|TRBV9
CASSAGETSAFDNEQFF
TGTGCCAGCAGCGCGGGGGAGACTAGCGCTTTCGACAATGAGCAGTTCTTC
>NA|TRBJ1-1|NA|TRBV6-1
CASSEVNYAGAFF
TGTGCCAGCAGTGAAGTTAACTACGCGGGGGCTTTCTTT
>NA|TRBJ2-3|NA|TRBV2
CASSEAEWSTDTQYF
TGTGCCAGCAGTGAAGCAGAGTGGTCCACAGATACGCAGTATTTT
>NA|TRBJ1-2|NA|TRBV28
CASREGGGDYGYTF
TGTGCCAGCAGGGAGGGAGGGGGTGACTATGGCTACACCTTC
>NA|TRBJ2-1|TRBD2|TRBV6-2/TRBV6-3
CASSSPIKAGDTNEQFF
TGTGCCAGCAGTTCTCCGATAAAAGCGGGAGACACCAATGAGCAGTTCTTC
>NA|TRBJ1-2|TRBD1|TRBV28
CASRPGQGYGYTF
TGTGCCAGTAGACCCGGACAGGGCTATGGCTACACCTTC
>NA|TRBJ1-1|NA|TRBV11-3
CASSFRRGGTEAFF
TGTGCCAGCAGCTTCCGGCGGGGGGGCACTGAAGCTTTCTTT
>NA|TRBJ2-1|TRBD2|TRBV5-1
CASSSYSGDGYNEQFF
TGCGCCAGCAGCAGTTATAGCGGGGACGGTTACAATGAGCAGTTCTTC